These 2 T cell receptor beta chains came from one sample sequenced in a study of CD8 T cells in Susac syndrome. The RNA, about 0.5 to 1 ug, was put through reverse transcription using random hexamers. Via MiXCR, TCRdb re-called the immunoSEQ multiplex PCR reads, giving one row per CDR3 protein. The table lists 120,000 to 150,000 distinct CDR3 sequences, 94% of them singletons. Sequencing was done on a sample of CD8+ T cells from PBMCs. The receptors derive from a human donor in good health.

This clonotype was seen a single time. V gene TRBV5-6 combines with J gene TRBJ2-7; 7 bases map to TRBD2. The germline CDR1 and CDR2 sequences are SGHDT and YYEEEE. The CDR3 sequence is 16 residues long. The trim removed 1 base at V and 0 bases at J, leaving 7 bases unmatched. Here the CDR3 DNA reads TGTGCCAGCAGCTTGTGGGGTAGCGGGTACTCCTACGAGCAGTACTTC. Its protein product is CASSLWGSGYSYEQYF.

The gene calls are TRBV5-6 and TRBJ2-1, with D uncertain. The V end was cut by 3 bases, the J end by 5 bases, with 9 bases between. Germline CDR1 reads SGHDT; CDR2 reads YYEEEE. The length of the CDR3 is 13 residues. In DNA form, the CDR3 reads TGTGCCAGCAGCTCCATCCTAAACAATGAGCAGTTCTTC. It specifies CASSSILNNEQFF. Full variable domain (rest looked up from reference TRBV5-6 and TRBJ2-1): DAGVTQSPTHLIKTRGQQVTLRCSPKSGHDTVSWYQQALGQGPQFIFQYYEEEERQRGNFPDRFSGHQFPNYSSELNVNALLLGDSALYLCASSSILNNEQFFGPGTRLTVL.